These 14 T cell receptor beta chains came from one sample sequenced in a study of shared clonotypes between healthy human individuals. The repertoire was sequenced with immunoSEQ multiplex PCR; TCRdb's copy has only in-frame clones and lacks some. Among over a million clones listed, roughly 95% were seen once. The sample comprised naive CD4+ T cells sorted from blood. As for subset: CD45RA+ positively selected. The receptors come from a man younger than 40 in good health.

The chain links TRBV5-6 to TRBJ2-7; 9 bases map to TRBD1. Per the germline V gene, CDR1 is SGHDT and CDR2 is YYEEEE. This CDR3 has 13 amino acids. The V and J ends lost 4 bases and 4 bases, in that order; junction bases with no gene match: 3. CDR3 amino acids: CASSGDREYEQYF. CDR3 nucleotides: TGTGCCAGCAGCGGGGACAGGGAATACGAGCAGTACTTC.

In this sample, this clone turned up once. The chain is built from TRBV27 and TRBJ2-7, with D unclear. V dropped 2 bases and J dropped 7 bases, with 15 bases sitting between them. The length of the CDR3 is 14 residues. Germline V gene sequence: CDR1 MNHEY, CDR2 SMNVEV (reference sequence). DNA of the CDR3: TGTGCCAGCAGTTTAATCTCTCTCGCTAGGGAGCAGTACTTC. This codes for CASSLISLAREQYF.

This clone appeared once. The rearrangement uses TRBV7-6 and TRBJ2-7, with D maybe TRBD1 (5 bases). Per germline, CDR1 SGHVS and CDR2 FNYEAQ. The CDR3 runs 15 residues. The V gene lost 1 base and the J gene lost 4 bases, with 14 bases spanning the gap. The CDR3 region has the DNA TGTGCCAGCAGCTTAGAATCAGACAGCTCGTACGAGCAGTACTTC. It is translated as CASSLESDSSYEQYF.

The CDR3 region has the DNA TGTGCCAGCAGCTTGACACCAGCAGTATACGAGCAGTACTTC. Its translation: CASSLTPAVYEQYF. This sequence joins TRBV5-5 and TRBJ2-7; no clear D. Trimming cost V 1 base and J 4 bases, with 12 bases left between them. Germline V lookup: CDR1 SGHKS, CDR2 YYEKEE (reference sequence). The CDR3 is made up of 14 amino acids.

V usage is TRBV7-2 and J usage is TRBJ2-7; tentatively, D is TRBD2 (7 bases). This CDR3 contains 14 residues. Germline CDR1 is SGHTA and CDR2 is FQGNSA. V gave up 5 bases and J gave up 3 bases, with 14 bases separating them. The CDR3 DNA sequence: TGTGCCAGCAGCCCAGTAGGGGGGGTCTACGAGCAGTACTTC. It encodes CASSPVGGVYEQYF. The entire variable domain, with the rest obtained from reference TRBV7-2 and TRBJ2-7, is as follows: GAGVSQSPSNKVTEKGKDVELRCDPISGHTALYWYRQSLGQGLEFLIYFQGNSAPDKSGLPSDRFSAERTGGSVSTLTIQRTQQEDSAVYLCASSPVGGVYEQYFGPGTRLTVT.

A note on this clone: One end of the junction does not line up with germline, which may come from a read error. This chain links TRBV19 with TRBJ1-5; no clear D gene. The CDR3 spans 17 residues. Germline V gene sequence: CDR1 LNHDA, CDR2 SQIVND (reference sequence). CDR3 nucleotides: TGTGCCAGCAGTAAGGGTGCAGGTAATTTTGTAAATCAGCCCCAGCATTTT. Translating gives CASSKGAGNFVNQPQHF.

CDR3 bases: TGTGCCAGCAATAGGGGGAGGCGGGGCCCCTCTGGAAACACCATATATTTT. The encoded protein is CASNRGRRGPSGNTIYF. This chain connects TRBV28 to TRBJ1-3; D might be TRBD1 (6 bases). Germline lookup yields CDR1 MDHEN and CDR2 SYDVKM. With 7 bases removed from V and 0 bases from J, the gap between germline ends came to 19 bases. The CDR3 is 17 residues long.

V gene TRBV15 combines with J gene TRBJ2-3; 7 nucleotides line up with TRBD2. Trimming at V came to 1 base and at J to 4 bases, leaving 8 bases not matched to a gene. Germline CDR1 reads LNHNV; CDR2 reads YYDKDF (reference sequence). This CDR3 has 16 amino acids. CDR3 nucleotides: TGTGCCACCAGCAGAGTGGAGGGAGGGCCCGCAGATACGCAGTATTTT. Encoded protein: CATSRVEGGPADTQYF.

V and J are TRBV4-1 and TRBJ2-7; 7 bases agree with TRBD1. The V and J ends lost 2 bases and 2 bases, in that order; junction bases with no gene match: 9. This CDR3 contains 16 residues. In germline, CDR1 is MGHRA, CDR2 YSYEKL. The CDR3 DNA reads as TGCGCCAGCAGCCAATTCCCTACAGGGGTTACCTACGAGCAGTACTTC. Translation gives CASSQFPTGVTYEQYF.

This clone was found once. One end of the junction varies from germline; a read error may be responsible. The chain uses TRBV7-2 and TRBJ2-7; TRBD2 agrees at 7 bases. CDR3 length: 10 residues. Germline V gene sequence: CDR1 SGHTA, CDR2 FQGNSA. CDR3 bases: TGTGCCAGCAGCTTGTATGGACTAGTTTTC. This gives the protein CASSLYGLVF.

The chain joins TRBV9 to TRBJ2-1; 7 bases agree with TRBD2. Losses at the gene ends were 4 bases for V and 0 bases for J; bases not matched to a gene: 22. CDR3 length equals 21 residues. Germline V gene data show CDR1 as SGDLS and CDR2 as YYNGEE. CDR3 DNA sequence: TGTGCCAGCAGCCCCCGATACGGACTAGAAGGTTCAGATAGCTCCTACAATGAGCAGTTCTTC. It encodes CASSPRYGLEGSDSSYNEQFF.

The rearrangement joins TRBV9 to TRBJ1-4; D remains ambiguous. The CDR3 sequence is 14 residues long. V was trimmed by 4 bases and J by 1 base, leaving 8 bases between them. Germline CDR1 is SGDLS and CDR2 is YYNGEE. CDR3 DNA: TGTGCCAGCAGCCCGTACCAAACTAATGAAAAACTGTTTTTT. Protein: CASSPYQTNEKLFF.

The chain joins TRBV19 to TRBJ2-6; 9 bases agree with TRBD1. CDR3 size: 19 residues. The V gene's germline CDR1 is LNHDA and CDR2 SQIVND (reference sequence). V was pared by 3 bases and J by 2 bases, with 11 bases of the junction left unmatched. CDR3 nucleotides: TGTGCCAGTAGTATCACGGGACAGGGTGTACTTCCTGGGGCCAACGTCCTGACTTTC. Its protein product is CASSITGQGVLPGANVLTF.

The chain is built from TRBV29-1 and TRBJ1-1; 7 bases map to TRBD1. CDR1 and CDR2 (germline): SQVTM, ANQGSEA. There are 16 residues in the CDR3. Losses at the gene ends were 0 bases for V and 5 bases for J; bases not matched to a gene: 12. The chain's CDR3 is CSVEDRQGVRVTEAFF. The CDR3 DNA reads as TGCAGCGTTGAAGATAGACAGGGCGTTCGTGTAACTGAAGCTTTCTTT.